The 4 T cell receptor beta chains in this list originate from one sample, sequenced in a study of blood T cell repertoires in COVID-19. Using immunoSEQ multiplex PCR, the repertoire was profiled, and TCRdb retains in-frame clones only, with some absent. The sample consists of about 210,000 clones, 80% to 90% of them appearing once. Sequencing input: peripheral blood. These receptor sequences come from a man aged 50 to 59 with active or convalescent COVID-19.

The rearrangement uses TRBV3-1 (or the pseudogene TRBV3-2) and TRBJ1-3; TRBD1 might be the D (5 bases). V shed 4 bases and J shed 5 bases, with 12 bases lying between them. CDR1 and CDR2 from the germline V gene are LGHDT and YNNKEL (reference sequence). The CDR3 runs 14 residues. This chain's CDR3 is CASSLAGGRNTIYF. The CDR3 bases are TGTGCCAGCAGCCTCGCGGGGGGACGAAACACCATATATTTT.

The chain employs TRBV19 and TRBJ2-6, with unresolved D. V was pared by 0 bases and J by 0 bases, with 12 bases between. CDR1 and CDR2 from the germline V gene are LNHDA and SQIVND (reference sequence). The CDR3 extends over 18 amino acids. Written as DNA, the CDR3 is TGTGCCAGTAGTATAGATGTTTCAGTTCCCTCTGGGGCCAACGTCCTGACTTTC. Protein sequence: CASSIDVSVPSGANVLTF. The variable domain in full, with the rest retrieved from reference TRBV19 and TRBJ2-6, is DGGITQSPKYLFRKEGQNVTLSCEQNLNHDAMYWYRQDPGQGLRLIYYSQIVNDFQKGDIAEGYSVSREKKESFPLTVTSAQKNPTAFYLCASSIDVSVPSGANVLTFGAGSRLTVL.

The V call is TRBV10-2, the J call TRBJ2-7, with a tentative D call TRBD1 (5 bases). CDR1 and CDR2 from the germline V gene are WSHSY and SAAADI. The CDR3 is made up of 14 amino acids. V lost 6 bases to trimming and J lost 2 bases, with 14 bases between them. The CDR3 sequence: CASRKTVIPYEQYF. In nucleotides, the CDR3 is TGCGCCAGCAGGAAGACAGTTATCCCCTACGAGCAGTACTTC.

The V and J genes are TRBV9 and TRBJ2-7; a weak D match, TRBD2 (5 bases). Germline V gives CDR1 SGDLS, CDR2 YYNGEE. Deletions cut 4 bases from V and 5 bases from J, with 13 bases between. This CDR3 spans 13 amino acids. The CDR3 DNA follows: TGTGCCAGCAGCCGTGGAGGTAGCGACGAGCAGTACTTC. Protein sequence: CASSRGGSDEQYF.